The entry below gives a single T cell receptor (beta chain) sequence along with its context. V lost 2 bases to trimming and J lost 7 bases, with 12 bases between them. This CDR3 spans 13 amino acids. Germline CDR1 reads MNHEY; CDR2 reads SVGAGI. This specimen comes from a study of T-cell reconstitution after alpha-beta-depleted transplantation in children. For TCRbeta, the library was prepared with unique molecular identifiers. TCRdb analysed the PCR reads with MiXCR anew, one entry per CDR3 protein. The sample has about 610,000 distinct CDR3 sequences, more than 9% seen once. The sequence was obtained from a human donor who donated a stem cell graft to a child with acute myeloid leukemia. V and J are TRBV6-5 and TRBJ2-7, with a tentative D call TRBD1 (5 bases). The material was PBMCs from the stem cell graft donor, obtained from the stem cell graft. The CDR3 DNA is TGTGCCAGCAGTTACGACATGGGGCGGGAGCAGTACTTC. Translating gives CASSYDMGREQYF.